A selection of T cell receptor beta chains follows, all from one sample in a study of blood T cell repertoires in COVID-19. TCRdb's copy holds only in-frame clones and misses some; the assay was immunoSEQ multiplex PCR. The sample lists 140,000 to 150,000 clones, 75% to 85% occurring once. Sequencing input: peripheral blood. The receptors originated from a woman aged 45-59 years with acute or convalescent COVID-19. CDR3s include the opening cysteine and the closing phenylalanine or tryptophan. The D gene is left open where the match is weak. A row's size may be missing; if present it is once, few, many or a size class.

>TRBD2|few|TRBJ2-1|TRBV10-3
TGTGCCATCAGTGTTAGCGGGGGATCAAATGAGCAGTTCTTC
CAISVSGGSNEQFF
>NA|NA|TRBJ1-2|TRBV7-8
TGTGCCAGCAGCTTAGTATACGACTCTGGCTACACCTTC
CASSLVYDSGYTF
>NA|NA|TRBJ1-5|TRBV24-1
TGTGCCACCAGTGATCCGACCACTCCAGGGGCAAATCAGCCCCAGCATTTT
CATSDPTTPGANQPQHF
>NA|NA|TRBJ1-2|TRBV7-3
TGTGCCAGCAGCTTAATGGGCGCAGGGGCGTATGGCCACACCTTC
CASSLMGAGAYGHTF
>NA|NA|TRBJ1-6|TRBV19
TGTGCCAGTAGTATAGGCGACTTTAATTCACCCCTCCACTTT
CASSIGDFNSPLHF
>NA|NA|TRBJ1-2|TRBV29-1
TGCAGCGTTGACAGACAGAACTATGGCTACACCTTC
CSVDRQNYGYTF
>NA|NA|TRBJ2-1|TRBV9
TGTGCCAGCAGCGTAGGTATAGATGAGCAGTTCTTC
CASSVGIDEQFF
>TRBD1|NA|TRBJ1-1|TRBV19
TGTGCCAGTAGTCCTCCGGGACAGTCTCAGGATTTCTTT
CASSPPGQSQDFF
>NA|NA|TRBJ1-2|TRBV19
TGTGCCAGTAGTATCGGCAGGGGCAGCTATGGCTACACCTTC
CASSIGRGSYGYTF
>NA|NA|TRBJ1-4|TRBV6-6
TGTGCCAGCAGTTACCGAGGGACGGGAGATAATGAAAAACTGTTTTTT
CASSYRGTGDNEKLFF
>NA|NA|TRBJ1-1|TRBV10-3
TGTGCCATCAGTGAGTCACCAGGGGTGAACACTGAAGCTTTCTTT
CAISESPGVNTEAFF
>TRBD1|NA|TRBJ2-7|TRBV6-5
TGTGCCAGCAGTTACTCTCCAGGGGGATCCTACGAGCAGTACTTC
CASSYSPGGSYEQYF
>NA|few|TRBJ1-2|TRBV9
TGTGCCAGCAGCGTAGGGACAGATCATGGCTACACCTTC
CASSVGTDHGYTF
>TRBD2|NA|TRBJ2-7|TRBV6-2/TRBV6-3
TGTGCCAGCAGTTATGGGGCGGGGGGAACCTACGAGCAGTACTTC
CASSYGAGGTYEQYF
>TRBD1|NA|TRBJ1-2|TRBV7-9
TGTGCCAGCAGCCCTGGACAGGAGTATGGCTACACCTTC
CASSPGQEYGYTF
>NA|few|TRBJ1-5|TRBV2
TGTGCCAGCAGGGGACAAGAGCAGCCCCAGCATTTT
CASRGQEQPQHF
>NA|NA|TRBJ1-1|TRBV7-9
TGTGCCAGCAGCCCCGCGGACAGACTGAACACTGAAGCTTTCTTT
CASSPADRLNTEAFF
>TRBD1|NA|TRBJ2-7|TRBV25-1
TGTGCCAGCAGTGAACACACAGGGGCGAAGCCCTACGAGCAGTACTTC
CASSEHTGAKPYEQYF
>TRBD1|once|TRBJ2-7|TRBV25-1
TGTGCCAGCAGTGGATCGTTGGGACAGGCCTACGAGCAGTACTTC
CASSGSLGQAYEQYF
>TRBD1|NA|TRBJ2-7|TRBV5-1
TGCGCCAGCGGTTCCTCCGGGACAGCCCCCTCCGAGCAGTACTTC
CASGSSGTAPSEQYF
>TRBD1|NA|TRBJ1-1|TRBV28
TGTGCCAGCAGAACAGGGGGCAGTAACACTGAAGCTTTCTTT
CASRTGGSNTEAFF
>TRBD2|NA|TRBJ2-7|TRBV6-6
TGTGCCAGCACCACTAGCGGGGGGATCGAGCAGTACTTC
CASTTSGGIEQYF
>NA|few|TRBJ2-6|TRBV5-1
TGCGCCAGCAGCTCGGGCTCTGGGGCCAACGTCCTGACTTTC
CASSSGSGANVLTF
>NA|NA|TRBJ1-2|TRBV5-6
TGTGCCAGCAGCTTGGGGAGGACCTCCTATGGCTACACCTTC
CASSLGRTSYGYTF
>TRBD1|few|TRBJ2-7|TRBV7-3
TGTGCCAGCAGCTTGGACAGGGGAAAGCAGTACTTC
CASSLDRGKQYF
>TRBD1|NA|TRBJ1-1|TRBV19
TGTGCCAGTAGTGTTGGTGGGCCGGGACAGGGGACCACTGAAGCTTTCTTT
CASSVGGPGQGTTEAFF
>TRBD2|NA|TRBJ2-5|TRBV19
TGTGCCAGTAGTATAGGGAGCGGGGGCCGCCAAGAGACCCAGTACTTC
CASSIGSGGRQETQYF
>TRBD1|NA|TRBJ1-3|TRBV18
TGTGCCAGCTCACCACCGGGACAGGGAACTGGAAACACCATATATTTT
CASSPPGQGTGNTIYF
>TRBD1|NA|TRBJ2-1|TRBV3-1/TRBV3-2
TGTGCCAGCAGCCAGACAGGGAACAATGAGCAGTTCTTC
CASSQTGNNEQFF
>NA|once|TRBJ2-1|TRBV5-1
TGCGCCAGCAGCTTGTCGGGGGTAACCTACAATGAGCAGTTCTTC
CASSLSGVTYNEQFF
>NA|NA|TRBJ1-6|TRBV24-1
TGTGCCACCAGTGTATCAAGCCCCTATAATTCACCCCTCCACTTT
CATSVSSPYNSPLHF
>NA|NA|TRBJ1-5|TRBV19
TGTGCCAGTAGTATATCAGGCGGGAATCAGCCCCAGCATTTT
CASSISGGNQPQHF
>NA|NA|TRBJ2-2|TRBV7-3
TGTGCCAGCAGCTTAAATAGCGATGGGGAGCTGTTTTTT
CASSLNSDGELFF
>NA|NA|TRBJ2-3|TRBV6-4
TGTGCCAGCTCCCCAGGGGTGACGACAGATACGCAGTATTTT
CASSPGVTTDTQYF
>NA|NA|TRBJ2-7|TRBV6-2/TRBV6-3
TGTGCCAGCAGTTACCCCCCGGGGTACGGTGACGAGCAGTACTTC
CASSYPPGYGDEQYF
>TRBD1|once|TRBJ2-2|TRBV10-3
TGTGCCATCAGTGGACAGGGGAGCACCGGGGAGCTGTTTTTT
CAISGQGSTGELFF
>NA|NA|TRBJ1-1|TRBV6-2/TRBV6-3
TGTGCCAGCAGTTACGATCCCTTACAGGTCTCGGGGAACACTGAAGCTTTCTTT
CASSYDPLQVSGNTEAFF